Shown below are 20 T cell receptor beta chains from a single sample sequenced in a study of blood T cell repertoires in COVID-19. This table comes from immunoSEQ multiplex PCR, and its TCRdb copy is limited to in-frame clones, with some not included. Seen here are just over 150,000 clones, over 80% observed once, and the top ten hold roughly 5%. The sample taken for sequencing was peripheral blood. The source is a woman aged 50 to 60 with acute or convalescent COVID-19.

V and J are TRBV19 and TRBJ1-5; 7 bases fit TRBD1. The CDR3 extends over 15 amino acids. Unmatched junction bases numbered 4, after V lost 5 bases and J lost 0 bases. CDR1 LNHDA and CDR2 SQIVND come from the germline V gene (reference sequence). The CDR3 DNA follows: TGTGCCAGTAGTTCAACAGGGGATAGCAATCAGCCCCAGCATTTT. Protein sequence: CASSSTGDSNQPQHF.

The chain uses TRBV3-1 (or the pseudogene TRBV3-2) and TRBJ2-7; no definite D call. The V gene lost 1 base and the J gene lost 1 base, with 8 bases spanning the gap. The CDR3 covers 14 residues. Germline assignment: CDR1 LGHDT and CDR2 YNNKEL (reference sequence). The CDR3 reads CASSQGAGSYEQYF. CDR3 DNA sequence: TGTGCCAGCAGCCAAGGGGCAGGTTCCTACGAGCAGTACTTC.

This clone was detected only once. The chain links TRBV19 to TRBJ2-2, with TRBD2 identical over 11 bases. With V trimmed by 5 bases and J by 7 bases, 6 bases remained unmatched. The CDR3 covers 15 residues. CDR1 and CDR2 (germline): LNHDA, SQIVND (reference sequence). CDR3 DNA: TGTGCCAGTAGTCCACTAGCGGGAGTTGGCGGGGAGCTGTTTTTT. It codes for CASSPLAGVGGELFF.

The chain couples TRBV5-1 to TRBJ1-1, with D hard to call. The V end was cut by 4 bases, the J end by 4 bases, with 17 bases between. Germline V lookup: CDR1 SGHRS, CDR2 YFSETQ. This CDR3 is built from 15 residues. CDR3 amino acids: CASSPEARDGTEAFF. CDR3 in DNA: TGCGCCAGCAGCCCCGAAGCCCGGGATGGCACTGAAGCTTTCTTT.

This sequence joins TRBV10-2 and TRBJ1-1; no clear D. Germline CDR1 reads WSHSY; CDR2 reads SAAADI. With 2 bases removed from V and 0 bases from J, the gap between germline ends came to 4 bases. This CDR3 region has 13 residues. The CDR3 nucleotides are TGCGCCAGCAGTGAGCCCGTGAACACTGAAGCTTTCTTT. It codes for CASSEPVNTEAFF.

The rearrangement uses TRBV29-1 and TRBJ1-1; D ambiguous. V was trimmed by 7 bases and J by 1 base, leaving 16 bases between them. The CDR3 extends over 14 amino acids. Germline-derived CDR1 and CDR2 are SQVTM and ANQGSEA. CDR3 DNA sequence: TGCAGCGCTCGCGCGGGCACGGCGAACACTGAAGCTTTCTTT. Translating it yields CSARAGTANTEAFF.

The chain links TRBV11-2 to TRBJ1-2, with 9 positions matching TRBD1. Trimming at V came to 6 bases and at J to 7 bases, leaving 9 bases not matched to a gene. The CDR3 has 14 amino acids. The germline V gene has CDR1 SGHAT and CDR2 FQNNGV. CDR3 protein: CASRPLQGARGYTF. The CDR3 DNA sequence: TGTGCCAGCAGACCATTACAGGGGGCGCGTGGCTACACCTTC.

This sequence joins TRBV30 and TRBJ2-7, with 7 bases fitting TRBD2. The J segment lost 3 bases and the V segment lost 4 bases, leaving 9 bases of the junction unmatched. This CDR3 has 14 residues. CDR1 is GTSNPN and CDR2 is SVGIG in the germline V gene (reference sequence). The CDR3 DNA reads as TGTGCCTGGAATTTAGCGGGTCTGGTCTACGAGCAGTACTTC. It translates to CAWNLAGLVYEQYF.

The CDR3 sequence: CAAGTRIGEQYF. The DNA for the CDR3 is TGTGCCGCCGGGACTAGGATTGGCGAGCAGTACTTC. The chain couples TRBV2 to TRBJ2-7, with TRBD2 matching 8 bases. CDR1 is SNHLY, CDR2 FYNNEI, per germline. The CDR3 totals 12 residues. With 11 bases clipped from V and 6 bases from J, the junction kept 9 bases outside the gene matches.

The genes are TRBV12-5 and TRBJ1-5; D not resolved. CDR1 and CDR2 (germline): LGHNT, FRNRAP. The V end was cut by 7 bases, the J end by 5 bases, with 12 bases between. The CDR3 spans 13 residues. The CDR3 DNA is TGTGCTAGTGCCCTAGGGAGGGATCAGCCCCAGCATTTT. This sequence encodes CASALGRDQPQHF. The whole variable domain, remainder taken from reference TRBV12-5 and TRBJ1-5, is DARVTQTPRHKVTEMGQEVTMRCQPILGHNTVFWYRQTMMQGLELLAYFRNRAPLDDSGMPKDRFSAEMPDATLATLKIQPSEPRDSAVYFCASALGRDQPQHFGDGTRLSIL.

The V call is TRBV5-4, the J call TRBJ2-1; 12 bases are a match to TRBD2. Trimming took 5 bases from V and 6 from J; bases not matched to a gene: 3. The CDR3 contains 14 residues. Germline-derived CDR1 and CDR2 are SGHNT and YYREEE (reference sequence). The CDR3 region is CASRPSGRGNEQFF. The CDR3 DNA is TGTGCCAGCAGGCCTAGCGGGAGGGGCAATGAGCAGTTCTTC.

The V gene is TRBV6-5, the J gene TRBJ1-1; TRBD1 might be the D (5 bases). CDR1 and CDR2 from the germline V gene are MNHEY and SVGAGI. Trimming removed 2 bases at V and 3 bases at J, with 7 bases between. The CDR3 covers 13 residues. CDR3 region: CASSYRGYTEAFF. The CDR3 coding sequence is TGTGCCAGCAGTTACAGGGGTTACACTGAAGCTTTCTTT.

This rearrangement joins TRBV3-1 (or the pseudogene TRBV3-2) to TRBJ1-1; D is uncertain. Germline values: CDR1 LGHDT, CDR2 YNNKEL (reference sequence). Trimming pared 0 bases from V and 0 bases from J, leaving 32 bases between. The CDR3 contains 23 residues. The CDR3 loop reads CASSQDLVGQHRGLSVMNTEAFF. As DNA, the CDR3 is TGTGCCAGCAGCCAAGATTTAGTCGGGCAACACCGAGGGCTTTCTGTTATGAACACTGAAGCTTTCTTT.

The chain is built from TRBV18 and TRBJ1-5; D not certain. Germline V gene sequence: CDR1 KGHSH, CDR2 LQKENI. Trimming cost V 4 bases and J 4 bases, with 5 bases left between them. The CDR3 loop spans 12 amino acids. The CDR3 region is CASSLPNQPQHF. For the CDR3, the DNA is TGTGCCAGCTCACTCCCGAATCAGCCCCAGCATTTT.

V gene TRBV7-9 combines with J gene TRBJ2-2; D is ambiguous. The ends were cut back, 2 bases at V and 7 bases at J, with 5 bases in the middle. The CDR3 length is 12 residues. Germline lookup yields CDR1 SEHNR and CDR2 FQNEAQ (reference sequence). CDR3 region: CASSLTSGELFF. As DNA, the CDR3 is TGTGCCAGCAGCTTAACCAGCGGGGAGCTGTTTTTT.

The gene calls are TRBV12-5 and TRBJ1-5; 7 bases align to TRBD1. Germline CDR1 reads LGHNT; CDR2 reads FRNRAP. The CDR3 runs 16 residues. V was clipped by 2 bases and J by 6 bases; unmatched bases: 10. CDR3 DNA: TGTGCTAGTGGTTTGTGTGGGACAGACGATTGTCAGCCCCAGCATTTT. Translated, it gives CASGLCGTDDCQPQHF.

This chain links TRBV19 with TRBJ2-7; tentative D call: TRBD1 (5 bases). Germline loops: CDR1 LNHDA, CDR2 SQIVND (reference sequence). Trimming took off 1 base at V and 6 bases at J, with 19 bases between the two ends. The CDR3 has 16 amino acids. CDR3 region: CASSIGRALNPGEQYF. The CDR3 DNA is TGTGCCAGTAGTATAGGCAGGGCCTTAAATCCCGGCGAGCAGTACTTC.

This chain uses TRBV4-1 with TRBJ1-1, with D perhaps TRBD1 (5 bases). The CDR3 covers 15 residues. The V gene lost 4 bases and the J gene lost 4 bases, with 16 bases spanning the gap. Germline V gives CDR1 MGHRA, CDR2 YSYEKL. This chain's CDR3 is CASSLRVGVSTEAFF. The CDR3 coding sequence is TGCGCCAGCAGCCTCAGGGTTGGGGTAAGCACTGAAGCTTTCTTT.

Written as DNA, the CDR3 is TGTGCCTGGGAGGAGGACCATGGGGATGAGCAGTTCTTC. Translated, it gives CAWEEDHGDEQFF. This chain joins TRBV30 and TRBJ2-1, with D perhaps TRBD2 (5 bases). Germline V CDR1 and CDR2: GTSNPN, SVGIG (reference sequence). The germline V and J ends were trimmed by 5 bases and 8 bases, with 16 bases remaining between them. This CDR3 is built from 13 residues.

This clone was detected once. The chain joins TRBV3-1 (or the pseudogene TRBV3-2) to TRBJ2-5; a possible D gene is TRBD2 (6 bases). The CDR3 is made up of 16 amino acids. V gave up 4 bases and J gave up 4 bases, with 19 bases separating them. Germline V gene lookup returns CDR1 LGHDT and CDR2 YNNKEL (reference sequence). The CDR3, as DNA: TGTGCCAGCAGCCTCGTACCGGGACTTTTGAGAGAGACCCAGTACTTC. Translation: CASSLVPGLLRETQYF.